Sequencing of this T cell receptor (beta chain) was carried out in a study of blood T cells in healthy people across ages. General study findings and limits: Among long-lived donors, naive CD4+ cells were more numerous and diversity higher than in aged donors.

With a J-beta primer mix and a sample-barcoded 5' primer, a second PCR ran about 7 to 11 cycles. TCRdb used MiXCR to reprocess the 5' RACE reads, holding one entry per CDR3 protein. Of about 1.8 million distinct CDR3 sequences in the sample, approximately 50% were seen once. Ranging in age from about 6 to 100, the donors were healthy Caucasian individuals from Russia. Isolating PBMCs gave at least 6 million of these cells per sample. The germline V gene has CDR1 SEHNR and CDR2 FQNEAQ (reference sequence). V lost 1 base to trimming and J lost 7 bases; unmatched junction nucleotides: 7. The CDR3 consists of 15 residues. Note on this clonotype: Its antigen is not identified.

Material: blood. This chain joins TRBV7-9 and TRBJ1-2, with 9 positions matching TRBD1. This TCR derives from a woman in her 40s in good health. As DNA, the CDR3 is TGTGCCAGCAGCTTAGGAACACAGGGGGCTGGTGGCTACACCTTC. This codes for CASSLGTQGAGGYTF.